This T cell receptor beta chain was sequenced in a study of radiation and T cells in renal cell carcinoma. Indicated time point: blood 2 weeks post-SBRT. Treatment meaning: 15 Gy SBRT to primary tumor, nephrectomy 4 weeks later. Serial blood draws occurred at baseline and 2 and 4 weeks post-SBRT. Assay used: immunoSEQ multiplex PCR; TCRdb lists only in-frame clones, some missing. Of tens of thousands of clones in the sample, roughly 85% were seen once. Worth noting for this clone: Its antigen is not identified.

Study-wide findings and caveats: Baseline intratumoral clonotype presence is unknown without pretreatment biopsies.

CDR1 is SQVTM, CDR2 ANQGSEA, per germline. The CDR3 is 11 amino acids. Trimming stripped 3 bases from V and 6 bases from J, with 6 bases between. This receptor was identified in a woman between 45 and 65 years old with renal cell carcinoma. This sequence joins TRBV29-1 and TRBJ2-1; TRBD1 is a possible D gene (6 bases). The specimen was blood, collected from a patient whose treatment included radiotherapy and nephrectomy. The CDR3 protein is CSVDRGNEQFF. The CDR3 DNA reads TGCAGCGTTGACAGGGGCAATGAGCAGTTCTTC.